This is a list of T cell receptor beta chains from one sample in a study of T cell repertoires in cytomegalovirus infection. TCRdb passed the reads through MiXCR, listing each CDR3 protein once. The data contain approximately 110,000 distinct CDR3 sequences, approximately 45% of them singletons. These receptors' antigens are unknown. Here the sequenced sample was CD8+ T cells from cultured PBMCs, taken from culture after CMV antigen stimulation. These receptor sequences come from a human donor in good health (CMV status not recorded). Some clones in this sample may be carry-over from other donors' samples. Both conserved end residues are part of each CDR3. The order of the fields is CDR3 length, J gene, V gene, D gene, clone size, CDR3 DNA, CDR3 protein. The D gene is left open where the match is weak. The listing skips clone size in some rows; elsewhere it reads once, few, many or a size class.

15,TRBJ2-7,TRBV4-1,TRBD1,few,TGCGCCAGCAGCCAAGGGTCGGACAGGGGGTACGAGCAGTACTTC,CASSQGSDRGYEQYF
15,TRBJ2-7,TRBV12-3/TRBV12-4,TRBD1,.,TGTGCCAGCAGAAACCCCACAGGGGGCGCATACGAGCAGTACTTC,CASRNPTGGAYEQYF
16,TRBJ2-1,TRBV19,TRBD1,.,TGTGCCAGTAGTATCCCCACGGGACAGCTTTACAATGAGCAGTTCTTC,CASSIPTGQLYNEQFF
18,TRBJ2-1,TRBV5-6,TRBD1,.,TGTGCCAGCAGCGGACAGGACGCCCGACTTAGCTCCTACAATGAGCAGTTCTTC,CASSGQDARLSSYNEQFF
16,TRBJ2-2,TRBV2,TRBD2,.,TGTGCCAGCAGTTTAGCGGGGGGTGCGAACACCGGGGAGCTGTTTTTT,CASSLAGGANTGELFF
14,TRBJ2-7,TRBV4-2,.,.,TGTGCCAGCAGCCAAGCGGTGACTACGGTCGAGCAGTACTTC,CASSQAVTTVEQYF
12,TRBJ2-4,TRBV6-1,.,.,TGTGCCAGCAGGGGGACCGAAAACATTCAGTACTTC,CASRGTENIQYF
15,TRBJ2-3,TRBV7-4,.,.,TGTGCCAGCAGCCCCGGCGTAGCTATCACAGATACGCAGTATTTT,CASSPGVAITDTQYF
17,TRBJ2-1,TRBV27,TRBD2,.,TGTGCCAGCAGCCCCTTGGGTAGCGGGGGGACCTACAATGAGCAGTTCTTC,CASSPLGSGGTYNEQFF
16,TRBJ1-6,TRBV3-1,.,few,TGTGCCAGCAGCCAAGAATCGGGGGCTTGGAATTCACCCCTCCACTTT,CASSQESGAWNSPLHF
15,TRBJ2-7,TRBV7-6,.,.,TGTGCCAGCAGCTTAGGGATAGGGTTGAACTACGAGCAGTACTTC,CASSLGIGLNYEQYF
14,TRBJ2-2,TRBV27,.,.,TGTGCCAGCAGCTCGAGGCCCCTGGTCGGGGAGCTGTTTTTT,CASSSRPLVGELFF
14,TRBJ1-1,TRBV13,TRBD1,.,TGTGCCAGCAGCGACGGACAGGGGTACACTGAAGCTTTCTTT,CASSDGQGYTEAFF
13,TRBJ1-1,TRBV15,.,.,TGTGCCACCAGCAGGGACGCGGGGGCTGAAGCTTTCTTT,CATSRDAGAEAFF
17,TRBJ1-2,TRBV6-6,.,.,TGTGCCAGCAGTTACTCGATCTCCGACAGAGCGGGCGAGGGCTACACCTTC,CASSYSISDRAGEGYTF
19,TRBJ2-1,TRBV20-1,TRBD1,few,TGCAGTGCTTCGAAGAAGGGACAGGGAGATTACGAATCCTACAATGAGCAGTTCTTC,CSASKKGQGDYESYNEQFF
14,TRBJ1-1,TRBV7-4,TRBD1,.,TGTGCCAGCAGCCCAGGGGGGCGGGACACTGAAGCTTTCTTT,CASSPGGRDTEAFF
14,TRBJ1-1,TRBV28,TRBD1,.,TGTGCCAGCAGACATAGGGACAGAGACACTGAAGCTTTCTTT,CASRHRDRDTEAFF
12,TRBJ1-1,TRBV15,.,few,TGTGCCACCAGCACCTTGAACACTGAAGCTTTCTTT,CATSTLNTEAFF
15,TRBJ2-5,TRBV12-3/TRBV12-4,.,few,TGTGCCAGCAGTTTAGTCACGGGGCGGCAAGAGACCCAGTACTTC,CASSLVTGRQETQYF
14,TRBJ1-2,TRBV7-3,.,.,TGTGCCAGCAGCCAGGACAGAGGAGACTATGGCTACACCTTC,CASSQDRGDYGYTF
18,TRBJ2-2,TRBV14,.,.,TGTGCCAGCAGCCAAGATCTGCGGCAGACGAACGGCGCCGGGGAGCTGTTTTTT,CASSQDLRQTNGAGELFF
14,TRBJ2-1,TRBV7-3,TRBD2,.,TGTGCCAGCAGCCCGTCCGGACTAGACAATGAGCAGTTCTTC,CASSPSGLDNEQFF
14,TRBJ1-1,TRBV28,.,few,TGTGCCAGCAGTTTATCAACAGGGAACACTGAAGCTTTCTTT,CASSLSTGNTEAFF
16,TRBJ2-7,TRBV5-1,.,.,TGCGCCAGCAGCGGATGGGAGGACAGGCGCACCTACGAGCAGTACTTC,CASSGWEDRRTYEQYF
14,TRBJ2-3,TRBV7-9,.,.,TGTGCCAGCAGCCCCCTTGGGGACGCGCTGAAGCAGTATTTT,CASSPLGDALKQYF